This is a list of T cell receptor beta chains from one sample in a study of blood T cell repertoires in COVID-19. Profiled with immunoSEQ multiplex PCR; TCRdb holds only in-frame clones, not every one. This table has some 120,000 clones, about 79% appearing once. The sequencing sample was made of peripheral blood. The source of these receptors is a woman in her 50s with acute or convalescent COVID-19. Each CDR3 is given with its conserved first and last residue. A D gene is named only where the DNA matches it firmly. The size field is filled for only some rows; it gives once, few, many or a size class.

d_call cdr3_length j_call v_call clone_size cdr3_aa cdr3_nt
TRBD1 14 TRBJ1-2 TRBV3-1/TRBV3-2 once CASSRTGGEGGYTF TGTGCCAGCAGTCGGACAGGGGGCGAGGGAGGCTACACCTTC
TRBD1 18 TRBJ1-1 TRBV9 once CASSVGTLPDRLNTEAFF TGTGCCAGCAGCGTAGGAACGCTCCCGGACAGGTTAAACACTGAAGCTTTCTTT
NA 14 TRBJ2-7 TRBV5-1 NA CASSLTWRDDEQYF TGCGCCAGCAGCTTAACTTGGAGGGACGACGAGCAGTACTTC
TRBD1 16 TRBJ1-6 TRBV15 NA CATSRDNRGRNSPLHF TGTGCCACCAGCAGAGATAACAGGGGGCGTAATTCACCCCTCCACTTT
TRBD1 15 TRBJ1-5 TRBV6-5 NA CASTDRGQEYQPQHF TGTGCCAGCACGGACAGGGGTCAGGAATATCAGCCCCAGCATTTT
TRBD1 14 TRBJ2-7 TRBV5-1 NA CASTLGTGVHEQYF TGCGCCAGCACCCTAGGGACAGGGGTCCACGAGCAGTACTTC
TRBD1 15 TRBJ2-1 TRBV18 NA CASSPGQTGDNEQFF TGTGCCAGCTCACCGGGACAGACAGGGGACAATGAGCAGTTCTTC
TRBD2 13 TRBJ2-3 TRBV5-6 NA CASSLGRADTQYF TGTGCCAGCAGCTTAGGGAGGGCAGATACGCAGTATTTT
NA 15 TRBJ1-6 TRBV7-3 NA CASSPRGADNSPLHF TGTGCCAGCAGCCCCCGGGGGGCCGATAATTCACCCCTCCACTTT
NA 17 TRBJ1-5 TRBV27 NA CASSPNIGGGGNQPQHF TGTGCCAGCAGCCCAAATATAGGGGGTGGGGGCAATCAGCCCCAGCATTTT
NA 16 TRBJ1-1 TRBV28 NA CASSLGGGGGITEAFF TGTGCCAGCAGTTTGGGTGGCGGCGGAGGTATCACTGAAGCTTTCTTT
TRBD1 15 TRBJ2-7 TRBV11-2 few CASSLEGTGAHEQYF TGTGCCAGCAGCTTAGAGGGGACAGGGGCCCACGAGCAGTACTTC
TRBD1 15 TRBJ1-1 TRBV30 NA CAWRSRDRGRTEAFF TGTGCCTGGAGAAGCCGGGACAGGGGGAGGACTGAAGCTTTCTTT
TRBD1 14 TRBJ2-1 TRBV4-2 NA CASSQQGQGSEQFF TGTGCCAGCAGCCAACAGGGACAGGGGAGTGAGCAGTTCTTC
TRBD1 19 TRBJ1-1 TRBV27 few CASSLKSPGQGSILTEAFF TGTGCCAGCAGTCTAAAGTCCCCGGGACAGGGTAGTATCTTGACTGAAGCTTTCTTT
NA 16 TRBJ1-5 TRBV19 once CASSMGVGRGNQPQHF TGTGCCAGTAGTATGGGCGTGGGCAGGGGTAATCAGCCCCAGCATTTT
TRBD2 18 TRBJ2-2 TRBV2 NA CASSLGTSGAMNTGELFF TGTGCCAGCAGTTTAGGGACTAGCGGGGCGATGAACACCGGGGAGCTGTTTTTT
NA 13 TRBJ2-3 TRBV2 once CASRDGVVDTQYF TGTGCCAGCAGGGACGGGGTTGTAGATACGCAGTATTTT
NA 13 TRBJ1-4 TRBV29-1 NA CSPKEGVNEKLFF TGCAGCCCCAAGGAAGGAGTTAATGAAAAACTGTTTTTT
TRBD1 15 TRBJ1-5 TRBV24-1 NA CATSGTGTGDQPQHF TGTGCCACCAGTGGAACCGGGACAGGGGATCAGCCCCAGCATTTT
NA 14 TRBJ1-2 TRBV13 NA CASSARQALHGYTF TGTGCCAGCAGCGCCCGACAGGCGCTACATGGCTACACCTTC
TRBD1 13 TRBJ2-7 TRBV5-5 NA CASSRTGIYEQYF TGTGCCAGCAGCCGGACAGGGATTTACGAGCAGTACTTC
NA 15 TRBJ2-3 TRBV5-6 NA CASSLRTVGTDTQYF TGTGCCAGCAGCTTGCGGACAGTCGGGACAGATACGCAGTATTTT
NA 14 TRBJ1-2 TRBV6-1 NA CASSETFLGAGYTF TGTGCCAGCAGTGAAACTTTTCTTGGGGCGGGCTACACCTTC
TRBD1 12 TRBJ1-1 TRBV10-3 NA CATGQGAAIAFF TGTGCCACAGGACAGGGGGCTGCTATAGCTTTCTTT
TRBD2 16 TRBJ2-1 TRBV28 few CASSGALAGGWNEQFF TGTGCCAGCAGTGGGGCTCTAGCGGGGGGGTGGAATGAGCAGTTCTTC
NA 14 TRBJ2-1 TRBV6-6 NA CASSYWGGAGEQFF TGTGCCAGCAGTTACTGGGGGGGGGCCGGTGAGCAGTTCTTC
TRBD1 18 TRBJ1-2 TRBV27 few CASRKTLGTGGPLYGYTF TGTGCCAGCAGAAAGACCCTAGGGACAGGGGGCCCACTATACGGCTACACCTTC
TRBD2 15 TRBJ2-7 TRBV6-1 NA CASSELAGDTYEQYF TGTGCCAGCAGTGAACTAGCGGGAGACACCTACGAGCAGTACTTC
NA 14 TRBJ1-5 TRBV6-5 NA CASNTRQSQGPQHF TGTGCCAGCAACACCAGACAGTCGCAGGGGCCCCAGCATTTT
TRBD1 18 TRBJ2-1 TRBV6-6 NA CASSRTGGTVISNNEQFF TGTGCCAGCAGTCGGACAGGGGGCACCGTTATTTCAAACAATGAGCAGTTCTTC
NA 18 TRBJ1-5 TRBV4-2 NA CASSPRPTGVGGNQPQHF TGTGCCAGCAGCCCACGTCCGACGGGGGTGGGGGGCAATCAGCCCCAGCATTTT
NA 14 TRBJ2-3 TRBV14 NA CASSQARGTDTQYF TGTGCCAGCAGCCAAGCCCGGGGCACAGATACGCAGTATTTT
TRBD1 16 TRBJ1-2 TRBV14 NA CASSQERDRSLYGYTF TGTGCCAGCAGCCAAGAGAGGGACAGAAGTCTCTATGGCTACACCTTC
NA 13 TRBJ2-7 TRBV27 NA CASSLKESYEQYF TGTGCCAGCAGTTTAAAAGAGTCCTACGAGCAGTACTTC
NA 11 TRBJ1-2 TRBV29-1 few CSVDRVYGYTF TGCAGCGTTGACAGGGTATATGGCTACACCTTC
TRBD1 15 TRBJ2-1 TRBV5-1 NA CASSLDGQGYNEQFF TGCGCCAGCAGCTTGGACGGACAGGGTTACAATGAGCAGTTCTTC
TRBD1 17 TRBJ1-4 TRBV27 NA CASSLIPGTGGAEKLFF TGTGCCAGCAGTCTAATCCCCGGGACAGGGGGAGCTGAAAAACTGTTTTTT
TRBD2 15 TRBJ2-3 TRBV19 once CASSIGTSGTDTQYF TGTGCCAGTAGTATTGGGACTAGCGGCACAGATACGCAGTATTTT
TRBD1 14 TRBJ1-1 TRBV5-1 NA CASRGNRGNTEAFF TGCGCCAGCAGGGGGAACAGGGGGAACACTGAAGCTTTCTTT
TRBD1 15 TRBJ1-2 TRBV4-1 NA CASSQAGQGSSGYTF TGCGCCAGCAGCCAAGCTGGACAGGGGAGTAGTGGCTACACCTTC
TRBD1 16 TRBJ2-1 TRBV7-9 NA CASSLARQGESNEQFF TGTGCCAGCAGCTTAGCGAGGCAGGGGGAGTCCAATGAGCAGTTCTTC
NA 12 TRBJ1-1 TRBV19 NA CASSTPPMKAFF TGTGCCAGTAGTACACCCCCTATGAAAGCTTTCTTT
NA 14 TRBJ2-1 TRBV9 NA CASSVAPRDNEQFF TGTGCCAGCAGCGTAGCCCCCCGGGACAATGAGCAGTTCTTC
NA 15 TRBJ2-1 TRBV1 NA CTSSPRDSMRNEQFF TGCACCAGCAGCCCCCGGGACTCAATGCGCAATGAGCAGTTCTTC